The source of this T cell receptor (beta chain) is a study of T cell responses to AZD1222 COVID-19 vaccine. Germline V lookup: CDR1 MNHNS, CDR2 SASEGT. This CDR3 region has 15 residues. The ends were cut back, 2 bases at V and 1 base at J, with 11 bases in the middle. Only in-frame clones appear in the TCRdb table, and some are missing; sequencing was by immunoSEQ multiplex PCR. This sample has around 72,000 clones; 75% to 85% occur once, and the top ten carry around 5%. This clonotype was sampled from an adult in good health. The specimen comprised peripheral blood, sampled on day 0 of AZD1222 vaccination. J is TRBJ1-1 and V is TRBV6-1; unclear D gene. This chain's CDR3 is CASSEQAAPNTEAFF. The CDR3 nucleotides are TGTGCCAGCAGTGAACAAGCAGCCCCGAACACTGAAGCTTTCTTT.